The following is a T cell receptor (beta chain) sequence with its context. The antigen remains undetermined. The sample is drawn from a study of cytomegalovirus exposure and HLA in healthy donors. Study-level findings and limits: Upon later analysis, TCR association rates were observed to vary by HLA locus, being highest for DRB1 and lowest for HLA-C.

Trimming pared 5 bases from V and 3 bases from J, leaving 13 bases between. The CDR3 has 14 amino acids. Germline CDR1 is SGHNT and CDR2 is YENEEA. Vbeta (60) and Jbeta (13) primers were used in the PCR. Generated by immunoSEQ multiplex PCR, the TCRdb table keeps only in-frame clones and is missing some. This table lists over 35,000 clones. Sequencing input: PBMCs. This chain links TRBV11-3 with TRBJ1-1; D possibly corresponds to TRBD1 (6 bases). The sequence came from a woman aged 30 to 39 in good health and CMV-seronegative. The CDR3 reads CASSPGGADTEAFF. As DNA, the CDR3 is TGTGCCAGCAGCCCCGGGGGGGCGGACACTGAAGCTTTCTTT. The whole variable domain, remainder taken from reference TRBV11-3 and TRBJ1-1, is EAGVVQSPRYKIIEKKQPVAFWCNPISGHNTLYWYLQNLGQGPELLIRYENEEAVDDSQLPKDRFSAERLKGVDSTLKIQPAELGDSAVYLCASSPGGADTEAFFGQGTRLTVV.